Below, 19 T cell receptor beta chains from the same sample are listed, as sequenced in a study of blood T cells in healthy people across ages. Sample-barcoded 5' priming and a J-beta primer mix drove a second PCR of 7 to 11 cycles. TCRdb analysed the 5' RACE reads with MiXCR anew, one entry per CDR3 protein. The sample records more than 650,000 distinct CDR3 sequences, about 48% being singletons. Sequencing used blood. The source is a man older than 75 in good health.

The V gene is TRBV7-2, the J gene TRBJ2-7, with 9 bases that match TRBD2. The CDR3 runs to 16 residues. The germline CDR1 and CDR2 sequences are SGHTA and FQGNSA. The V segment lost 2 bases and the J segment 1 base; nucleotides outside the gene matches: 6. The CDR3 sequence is CASSLQGTSPSYEQYF. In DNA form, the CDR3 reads TGTGCCAGCAGCTTACAAGGGACTAGCCCGTCCTACGAGCAGTACTTC.

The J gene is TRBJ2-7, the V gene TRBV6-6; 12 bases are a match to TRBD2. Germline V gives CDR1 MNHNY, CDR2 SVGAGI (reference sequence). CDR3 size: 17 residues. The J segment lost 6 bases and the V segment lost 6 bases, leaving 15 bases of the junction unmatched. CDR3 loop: CASSSGLAGFLLGEQYF. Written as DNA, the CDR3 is TGTGCCAGCAGCTCCGGACTAGCGGGGTTCCTCCTAGGCGAGCAGTACTTC.

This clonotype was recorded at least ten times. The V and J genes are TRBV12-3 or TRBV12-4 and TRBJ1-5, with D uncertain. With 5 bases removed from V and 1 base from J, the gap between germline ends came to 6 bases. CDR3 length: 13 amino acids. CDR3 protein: CASSRGSNQPQHF. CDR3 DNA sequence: TGTGCCAGCAGTCGCGGAAGCAATCAGCCCCAGCATTTT.

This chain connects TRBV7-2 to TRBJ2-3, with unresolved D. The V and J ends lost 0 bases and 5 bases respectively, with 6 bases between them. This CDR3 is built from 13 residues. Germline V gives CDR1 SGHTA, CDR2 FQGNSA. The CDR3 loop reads CASSLAGKDTQYF. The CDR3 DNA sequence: TGTGCCAGCAGCTTAGCGGGAAAAGATACGCAGTATTTT.

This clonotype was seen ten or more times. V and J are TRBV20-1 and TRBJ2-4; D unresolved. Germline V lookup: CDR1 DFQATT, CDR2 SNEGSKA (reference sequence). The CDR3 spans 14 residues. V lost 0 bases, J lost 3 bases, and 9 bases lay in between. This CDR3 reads CSAREQKIKNIQYF. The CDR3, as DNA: TGCAGTGCTAGAGAGCAAAAGATCAAAAACATTCAGTACTTC.

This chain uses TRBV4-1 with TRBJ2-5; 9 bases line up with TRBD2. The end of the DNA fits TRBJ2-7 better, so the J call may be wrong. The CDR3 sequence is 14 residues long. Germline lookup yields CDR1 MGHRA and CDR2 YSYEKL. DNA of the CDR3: TGCGCCAGCAGCTCTTCGGCTAGCGGGGACGAGCAGTACTTC. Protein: CASSSSASGDEQYF.

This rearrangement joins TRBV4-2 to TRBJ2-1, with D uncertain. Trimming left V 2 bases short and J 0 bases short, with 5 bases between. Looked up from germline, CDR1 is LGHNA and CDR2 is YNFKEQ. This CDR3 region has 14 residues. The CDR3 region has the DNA TGTGCCAGCAGCCAAAGTTTCTCCTACAATGAGCAGTTCTTC. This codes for CASSQSFSYNEQFF.

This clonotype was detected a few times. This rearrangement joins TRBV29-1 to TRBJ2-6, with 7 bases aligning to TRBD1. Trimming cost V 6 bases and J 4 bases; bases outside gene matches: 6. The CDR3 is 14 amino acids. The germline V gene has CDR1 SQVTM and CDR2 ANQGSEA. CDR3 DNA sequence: TGCAGCGTCGCACAGGGGCCCGGGGCCAACGTCCTGACTTTC. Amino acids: CSVAQGPGANVLTF.

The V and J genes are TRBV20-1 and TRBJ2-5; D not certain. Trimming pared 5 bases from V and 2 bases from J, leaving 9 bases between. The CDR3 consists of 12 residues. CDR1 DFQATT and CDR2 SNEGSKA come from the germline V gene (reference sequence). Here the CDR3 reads CSARPIQETQYF. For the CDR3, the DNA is TGCAGTGCTCGCCCTATACAAGAGACCCAGTACTTC.

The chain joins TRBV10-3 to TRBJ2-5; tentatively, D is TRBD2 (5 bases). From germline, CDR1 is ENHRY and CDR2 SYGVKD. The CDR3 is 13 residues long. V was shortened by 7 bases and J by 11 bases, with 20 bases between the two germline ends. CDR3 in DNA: TGTGCCATCAAGGCGAGGGCCCCCTCATGGCAGTACTTC. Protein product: CAIKARAPSWQYF.

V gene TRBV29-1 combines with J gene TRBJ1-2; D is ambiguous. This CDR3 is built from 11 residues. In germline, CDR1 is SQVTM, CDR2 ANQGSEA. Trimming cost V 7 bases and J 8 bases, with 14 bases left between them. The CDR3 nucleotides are TGCAGCGCCGCCCGAGTCTCGGGCTACACCTTC. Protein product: CSAARVSGYTF.

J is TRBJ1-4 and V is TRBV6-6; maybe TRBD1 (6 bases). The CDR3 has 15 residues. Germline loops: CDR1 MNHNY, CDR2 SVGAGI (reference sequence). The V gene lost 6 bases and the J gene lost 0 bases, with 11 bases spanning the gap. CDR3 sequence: CASRDGQSTNEKLFF. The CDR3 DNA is TGTGCCAGCAGGGATGGACAGTCAACTAATGAAAAACTGTTTTTT.

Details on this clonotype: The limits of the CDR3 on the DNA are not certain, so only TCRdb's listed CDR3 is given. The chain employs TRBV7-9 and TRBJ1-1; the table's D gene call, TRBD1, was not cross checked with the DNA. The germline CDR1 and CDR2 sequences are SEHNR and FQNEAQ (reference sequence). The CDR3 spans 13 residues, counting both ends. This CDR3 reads CASFGPGQWEAFF.

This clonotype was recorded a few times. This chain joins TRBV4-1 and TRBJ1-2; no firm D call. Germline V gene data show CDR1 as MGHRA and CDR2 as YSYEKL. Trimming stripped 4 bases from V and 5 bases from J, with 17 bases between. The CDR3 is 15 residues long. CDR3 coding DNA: TGCGCCAGCAGCCCCCAAGGCGGAGTTGGGTATGGCTACACCTTC. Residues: CASSPQGGVGYGYTF.

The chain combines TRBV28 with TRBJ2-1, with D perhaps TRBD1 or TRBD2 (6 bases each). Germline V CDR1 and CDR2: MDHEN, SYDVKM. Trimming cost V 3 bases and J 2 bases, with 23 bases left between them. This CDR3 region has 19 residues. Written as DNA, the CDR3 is TGTGCCAGCAGTTTCGGGGGCGGGATGAGGGTGGCCACCTACAATGAGCAGTTCTTC. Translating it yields CASSFGGGMRVATYNEQFF. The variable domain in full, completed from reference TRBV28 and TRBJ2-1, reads DVKVTQSSRYLVKRTGEKVFLECVQDMDHENMFWYRQDPGLGLRLIYFSYDVKMKEKGDIPEGYSVSREKKERFSLILESASTNQTSMYLCASSFGGGMRVATYNEQFFGPGTRLTVL.

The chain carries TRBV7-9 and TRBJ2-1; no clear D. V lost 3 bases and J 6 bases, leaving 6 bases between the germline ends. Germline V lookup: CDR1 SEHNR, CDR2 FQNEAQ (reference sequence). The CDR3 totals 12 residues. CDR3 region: CASSFHSNEQFF. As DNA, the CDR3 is TGTGCCAGCAGCTTTCATAGCAATGAGCAGTTCTTC.

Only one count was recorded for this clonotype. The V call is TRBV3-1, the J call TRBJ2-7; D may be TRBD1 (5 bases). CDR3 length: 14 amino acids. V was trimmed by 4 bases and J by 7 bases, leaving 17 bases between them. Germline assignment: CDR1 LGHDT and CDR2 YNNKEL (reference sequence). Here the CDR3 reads CASSPPRRGNEQYF. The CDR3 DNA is TGTGCCAGCAGCCCCCCCCGTAGGGGTAATGAGCAGTACTTC.

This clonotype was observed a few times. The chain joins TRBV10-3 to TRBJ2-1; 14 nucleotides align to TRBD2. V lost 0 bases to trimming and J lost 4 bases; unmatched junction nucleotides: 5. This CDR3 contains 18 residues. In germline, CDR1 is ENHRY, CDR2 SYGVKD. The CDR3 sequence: CAISESTSGRAFYNEQFF. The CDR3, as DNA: TGTGCCATCAGTGAGTCGACTAGCGGGAGGGCTTTTTACAATGAGCAGTTCTTC.

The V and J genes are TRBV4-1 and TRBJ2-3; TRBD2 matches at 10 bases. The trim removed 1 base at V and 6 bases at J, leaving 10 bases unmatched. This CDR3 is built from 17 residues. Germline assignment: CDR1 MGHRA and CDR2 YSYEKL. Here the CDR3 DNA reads TGCGCCAGCAGCCAAGGCGGCCCTAGCGGGAGAAGGGATACGCAGTATTTT. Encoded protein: CASSQGGPSGRRDTQYF.